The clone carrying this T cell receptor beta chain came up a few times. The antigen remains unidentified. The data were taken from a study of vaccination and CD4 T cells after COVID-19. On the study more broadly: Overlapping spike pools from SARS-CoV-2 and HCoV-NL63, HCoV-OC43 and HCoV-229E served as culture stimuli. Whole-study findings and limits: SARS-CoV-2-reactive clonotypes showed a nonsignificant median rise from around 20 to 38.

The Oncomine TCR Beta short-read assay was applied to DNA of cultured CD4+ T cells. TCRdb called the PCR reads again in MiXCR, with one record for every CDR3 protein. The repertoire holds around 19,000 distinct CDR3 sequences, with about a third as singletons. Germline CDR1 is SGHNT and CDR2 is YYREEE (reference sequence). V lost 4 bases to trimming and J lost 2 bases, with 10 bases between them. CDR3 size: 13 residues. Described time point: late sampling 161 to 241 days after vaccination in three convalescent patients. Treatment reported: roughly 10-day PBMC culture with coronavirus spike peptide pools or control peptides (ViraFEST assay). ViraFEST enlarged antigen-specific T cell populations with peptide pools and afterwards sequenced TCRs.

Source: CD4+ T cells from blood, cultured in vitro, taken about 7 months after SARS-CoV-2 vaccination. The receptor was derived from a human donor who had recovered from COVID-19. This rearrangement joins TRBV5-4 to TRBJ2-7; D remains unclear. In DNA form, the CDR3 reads TGTGCCAGCAGCCCTCCGGGCGCCTACGAGCAGTACTTC. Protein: CASSPPGAYEQYF.